This TCR beta chain appears in the sequencing data of a study of cytomegalovirus exposure and HLA in healthy donors. Study overall: Around 200 million T cells yielded approximately 100 million unique TCR beta sequences, as an earlier analysis found.

Researchers ran the PCR with 60 Vbeta and 13 Jbeta primers. Profiled with immunoSEQ multiplex PCR; TCRdb holds only in-frame clones, not every one. The sample holds under 150,000 clones; over 65% are singletons and the top ten take around 2.5%. This CDR3 is 15 amino acids long. Germline V gene sequence: CDR1 LGHNA, CDR2 YSLEER. Trimming removed 1 base from V and 6 bases from J; junction bases left unmatched: 6. Sequenced material: PBMCs. The chain is built from TRBV4-3 and TRBJ1-2; 9 bases are shared with TRBD1. This receptor was taken from a male donor in good health and CMV-seronegative. The CDR3 loop is CASSQGRDRAHGYTF. The CDR3 nucleotides read TGCGCCAGCAGCCAAGGCCGGGACAGGGCACATGGCTACACCTTC.